Each of the 13 T cell receptor beta chains below was sequenced from the same sample in a study of T cells in Graves' hyperthyroidism and ophthalmopathy (dated by TCRdb to between 2017 and 2020). To prepare the library, multiplex PCR was applied. Instrument on record: Illumina HiSeq 2000. Amplification of TCR beta CDR3 regions was carried out from RNA transcripts. The TCR CDR3 was subjected to a first round of RT-PCR using the HTBI primer set and the Qiagen OneStep RT-PCR kit. The public reads were quality trimmed at Q25 with fastp and then assembled into clones with MiXCR by TCRdb, keeping productive beta chains. One record per CDR3 amino acid sequence lists the most common genes and DNA. Present in this sample are some 560,000 distinct CDR3 sequences, around a sixth of which were seen just once. Jointly, the top ten make up around 6.6% of the sample. Sequenced material: blood. These receptors were obtained from a woman between 25 and 40 years old with Graves' hyperthyroidism.

This clonotype has just a few counts. The chain carries TRBV15 and TRBJ2-1; 7 nucleotides match TRBD1. Trimming at V came to 9 bases and at J to 1 base, leaving 9 bases not matched to a gene. Germline lookup yields CDR1 LNHNV and CDR2 YYDKDF (reference sequence). The CDR3 runs to 15 residues. The CDR3, as DNA: TGTGCCACGGACACGTACAGGGGTTCCTACAATGAGCAGTTCTTC. Amino acid sequence: CATDTYRGSYNEQFF.

The rearrangement uses TRBV28 and TRBJ2-7, with 7 bases lining up with TRBD1. The V segment lost 3 bases and the J segment 3 bases; nucleotides outside the gene matches: 5. CDR1 is MDHEN, CDR2 SYDVKM, per germline. The CDR3 is 14 amino acids. CDR3: CASSFLGQFYEQYF. The CDR3 DNA reads TGTGCCAGCAGTTTTCTGGGACAGTTCTACGAGCAGTACTTC.

This clonotype showed up just a few times. The chain joins TRBV12-3 or TRBV12-4 to TRBJ2-5; D is unclear. The length of the CDR3 is 12 residues. Trimming removed 6 bases from V and 5 bases from J, with 10 bases in between. The DNA of the CDR3 is TGTGCCAGCAGCCGGATTGTTGAGACCCAGTACTTC. It yields the protein CASSRIVETQYF.

Written as DNA, the CDR3 is TGCAGCGTTTATGGTCTGAGCTCCTCGAACACCGGGGAGCTGTTTTTT. It is translated as CSVYGLSSSNTGELFF. The chain links TRBV29-1 to TRBJ2-2, with unresolved D. This CDR3 has 16 residues. Trimming stripped 5 bases from V and 0 bases from J, with 16 bases between. Germline V lookup: CDR1 SQVTM, CDR2 ANQGSEA.

In this sample, this clonotype turned up a few times. The chain is built from TRBV10-1 and TRBJ2-3, with 13 positions matching TRBD2. The CDR3 totals 16 residues. Germline CDR1 WNHNN, CDR2 SYGVQD (reference sequence). The trim removed 4 bases at V and 6 bases at J, leaving 7 bases unmatched. DNA for the CDR3: TGCGCCAGCAGTGCAGGACTAGCGGGAGAATCGGATACGCAGTATTTT. Translation gives CASSAGLAGESDTQYF.

This clonotype was seen ten or more times. The DNA for the CDR3 is TGTGCCAGCAGCTTAGGTTTTCAGGGGGCGCCCGATACGCAGTATTTT. It translates to CASSLGFQGAPDTQYF. The V gene is TRBV7-9, the J gene TRBJ2-3; TRBD1 matches 8 bases. CDR3 size: 16 residues. The germline V gene encodes CDR1 SEHNR and CDR2 FQNEAQ (reference sequence). V shed 1 base and J 6 bases; nucleotides not matched to a gene: 9.

Notes on this clonotype: A much larger clone sits a single nucleotide away, making a read error possible. The chain couples TRBV27 to TRBJ2-7, with a possible D match to TRBD2 (6 bases). V lost 0 bases, J lost 3 bases, and 12 bases lay in between. This CDR3 region has 15 residues. CDR1 MNHEY and CDR2 SMNVEV come from the germline V gene (reference sequence). CDR3 bases: TGTGCCAGCAGTTTATCGGCTAGCGAGAGCTACGAGCAGTACTTC. This sequence encodes CASSLSASESYEQYF.

At least ten counts were recorded for this clonotype. The rearrangement links TRBV18 to TRBJ2-3; tentatively, D is TRBD2 (6 bases). Germline CDR1 KGHSH, CDR2 LQKENI. The V end lost 7 bases, the J end lost 0 bases, and 8 bases lay between the germline ends. CDR3 length equals 13 residues. DNA of the CDR3: TGTGCCAGCTTGGGACTTAGCACAGATACGCAGTATTTT. This translates into CASLGLSTDTQYF.

As for this clonotype: This may arise from a read error, as a much more abundant clone is one base away. The CDR3 carries no conserved terminal phenylalanine or tryptophan, so it likely arises from a read error. CDR3 bases: TGTGCCAGCTCACCACGAGAGGGTCCAAACAATGAGCAGTTCTAC. It is translated as CASSPREGPNNEQFY. This rearrangement joins TRBV18 to TRBJ2-1; weak D call: TRBD2 (5 bases). CDR3 length equals 15 residues. V was shortened by 1 base and J by 5 bases, with 12 bases between the two germline ends. Germline V lookup: CDR1 KGHSH, CDR2 LQKENI.

The chain recombines TRBV19 with TRBJ2-7; tentatively, D is TRBD1 or TRBD2 (6 bases each). The CDR3 has 14 amino acids. Germline lookup yields CDR1 LNHDA and CDR2 SQIVND (reference sequence). The germline V and J ends were trimmed by 8 bases and 2 bases, with 16 bases remaining between them. In nucleotides, the CDR3 is TGTGCCAGTTCCGGACAGCGGGCGCCCTACGAGCAGTACTTC. Translated, it gives CASSGQRAPYEQYF.

The J gene is TRBJ2-7, the V gene TRBV7-9; either TRBD1 or TRBD2 may fit D (5 bases each). Per germline, CDR1 SEHNR and CDR2 FQNEAQ (reference sequence). V was cut by 5 bases and J by 0 bases, with 11 bases left in between. The CDR3 loop spans 14 amino acids. The CDR3 here is CASSGGTTSYEQYF. CDR3 nucleotide sequence: TGTGCCAGCAGCGGGGGAACGACCTCCTACGAGCAGTACTTC.

In this sample, this clonotype turned up once. This may be a read error: a much more frequent sequence differs by one nucleotide. The V call is TRBV18, the J call TRBJ2-1; D unresolved. The CDR3 loop spans 14 amino acids. In germline, CDR1 is KGHSH, CDR2 LQKENI. This chain's CDR3 is CAGSPQPLNNEQFF. In DNA, the CDR3 is TGTGCCGGCTCACCACAGCCTCTCAACAATGAGCAGTTCTTC.

Judged by abundance, this clonotype is medium-sized. The chain recombines TRBV20-1 with TRBJ2-7; D is perhaps TRBD1 or TRBD2 (5 bases each). V was clipped by 5 bases and J by 3 bases, with 17 bases between them. CDR1 and CDR2 from the germline V gene are DFQATT and SNEGSKA (reference sequence). The CDR3 spans 14 residues. The CDR3 nucleotides are TGCAGTGCTTATATCCGGGGCCAAGGCTACGAGCAGTACTTC. Encoded protein: CSAYIRGQGYEQYF.